Each of the 8 T cell receptor beta chains below was sequenced from the same sample in a study of graft-versus-host responses after intestinal transplantation (dated by TCRdb to the early 2020s). The library was made by the immunoSEQ multiplex PCR assay. Imported from immuneACCESS, the table was reduced by TCRdb to in-frame sequences with V and J called. These copies leave out some clones; in studies compared against another copy, an unresolved V gene accounts for under half, and the cause of the remainder is not known. This sample holds about 97,000 clones; 75% to 95% were observed only once. Of the sample, roughly 15% is held by the ten largest clones. Sample: PBMCs, taken approximately 420 days after intestinal transplant. These receptor sequences come from a human patient who received an intestinal transplant, so some T cells may come from the graft donor.

The table lists this clone with a count of one. V is TRBV12-5 and J is TRBJ1-5; D is unresolved. This CDR3 spans 14 amino acids. V lost 1 base and J lost 7, with 11 bases in between. Germline V gene sequence: CDR1 LGHNT, CDR2 FRNRAP. In DNA form, the CDR3 reads TGTGCTAGTGGTTTGGGTTCGTGGGAGCAGCCCCAGCATTTT. As protein: CASGLGSWEQPQHF.

The chain joins TRBV4-2 to TRBJ2-7, with D uncertain. This CDR3 comprises 13 residues. CDR1 is LGHNA, CDR2 YNFKEQ, per germline. V was cut by 1 base and J by 6 bases, with 10 bases left in between. In DNA form, the CDR3 reads TGTGCCAGCAGCCAAGGCACGGGTTTCGAGCAGTACTTC. Translating gives CASSQGTGFEQYF.

The rearrangement links TRBV7-9 to TRBJ2-5, with D possibly called TRBD1 or TRBD2 (5 bases each). The CDR3 has 18 residues. From germline, CDR1 is SEHNR and CDR2 FQNEAQ (reference sequence). The ends were cut back, 3 bases at V and 2 bases at J, with 22 bases in the middle. The CDR3 loop reads CASSLTNYPGREQETQYF. As DNA, the CDR3 is TGTGCCAGCAGCTTGACCAACTACCCGGGACGCGAACAAGAGACCCAGTACTTC.

The chain combines TRBV4-1 with TRBJ1-1; D remains unclear. Trimming cost V 4 bases and J 6 bases, with 18 bases left between them. Germline values: CDR1 MGHRA, CDR2 YSYEKL. CDR3 length: 15 residues. Here the CDR3 DNA reads TGCGCCAGCAGCCCCCTGGTGGGCCGATGGCCTGAAGCTTTCTTT. Translated, it gives CASSPLVGRWPEAFF.

The chain uses TRBV6-4 and TRBJ1-5, with D hard to call. The germline CDR1 and CDR2 sequences are MRHNA and SNTAGT. This CDR3 spans 13 amino acids. V dropped 4 bases and J dropped 7 bases, with 11 bases sitting between them. The CDR3 region is CASSAGERQPQHF. CDR3 nucleotides: TGTGCCAGCAGTGCCGGGGAGAGACAGCCCCAGCATTTT.

V and J are TRBV7-3 and TRBJ2-5; 9 bases are shared with TRBD2. The V gene end was trimmed by 5 bases and the J gene end by 7 bases; junction bases not matched to a gene: 8. Germline-derived CDR1 and CDR2 are SGHTA and FQGTGA. The CDR3 is 14 amino acids. The CDR3 loop is CASSQAGGPGTQYF. The DNA of the CDR3 is TGTGCCAGCAGCCAAGCGGGGGGACCCGGGACCCAGTACTTC.

The table lists this clone with a few counts. V usage is TRBV13 and J usage is TRBJ1-4; D perhaps matches TRBD1 (6 bases). The CDR3 length is 13 residues. In germline, CDR1 is PRHDT, CDR2 FYEKMQ (reference sequence). V shed 3 bases and J shed 9 bases, with 11 bases lying between them. In DNA, the CDR3 is TGTGCCAGCAGCTTGAGGGGGGACCAAAAACTGTTTTTT. Amino acids: CASSLRGDQKLFF.

About this clone: Within the sample, other DNA sequences also encode this same CDR3. The V gene is TRBV9, the J gene TRBJ2-3; D is ambiguous. V lost 4 bases, J lost 4 bases, and 7 bases lay in between. Germline CDR1 SGDLS, CDR2 YYNGEE. The CDR3 is 12 residues long. The CDR3 DNA follows: TGTGCCAGCAGCCCCCGCCCAGATACGCAGTATTTT. Protein sequence: CASSPRPDTQYF.